The 7 T cell receptor beta chains presented below share a single source sample, sequenced in a study of a mutant IDH1 vaccine in newly diagnosed glioma. The table came from immunoSEQ multiplex PCR; TCRdb's copy has only in-frame clones and leaves some out. The profile shows approximately 60,000 clones, roughly four fifths of them singletons. No antigen is known for these receptors. This sample's time point: week 47, end of study. Each vaccine dose was 300 ug of mutant IDH1 20-mer peptide, with topical imiquimod. This specimen was PBMCs, taken from a glioma patient whose treatment included an IDH1 peptide vaccine. These receptors were taken from a man younger than 40 with glioma.

The chain's CDR3 is CASSQSGKATQYF. CDR3 nucleotides: TGTGCCAGCAGCCAGTCGGGGAAAGCGACCCAGTACTTC. The chain joins TRBV7-9 to TRBJ2-5; perhaps TRBD2 as D (5 bases). Germline V gene lookup returns CDR1 SEHNR and CDR2 FQNEAQ (reference sequence). The CDR3 has 13 residues. V was clipped by 5 bases and J by 7 bases, with 14 bases between them.

V gene TRBV6-5 combines with J gene TRBJ1-1; D unclear. The germline CDR1 and CDR2 sequences are MNHEY and SVGAGI. V lost 0 bases and J lost 1, with 12 bases in between. This CDR3 is built from 16 residues. CDR3: CASSYSRGMQNTEAFF. For the CDR3, the DNA is TGTGCCAGCAGTTACTCACGGGGAATGCAGAACACTGAAGCTTTCTTT.

This clone was counted a few times. The chain is built from TRBV5-6 and TRBJ1-1; TRBD1 matches at 12 bases. V shed 4 bases, J shed 10 bases, and the junction held 8 bases outside the gene matches. Germline V gene lookup returns CDR1 SGHDT and CDR2 YYEEEE. This CDR3 contains 14 residues. CDR3 sequence reads: CASSPGTGGFGAFF. The CDR3 nucleotides read TGTGCCAGCAGCCCCGGGACAGGGGGCTTTGGAGCTTTCTTT.

The chain carries TRBV6-6 and TRBJ2-5; the D is unclear. V shed 5 bases and J shed 2 bases, with 3 bases lying between them. Per germline, CDR1 MNHNY and CDR2 SVGAGI (reference sequence). CDR3 length: 11 residues. The CDR3 region is CASSRQETQYF. CDR3 bases: TGTGCCAGCAGTCGGCAAGAGACCCAGTACTTC.

The rearrangement uses TRBV16 and TRBJ1-4; possible D gene TRBD1, 6 bases. Germline lookup yields CDR1 KGHSY and CDR2 FQNENV. CDR3 size: 15 residues. The V gene lost 5 bases and the J gene lost 2 bases, with 12 bases spanning the gap. CDR3 nucleotides: TGTGCCAGCAGCGATAGGGGGGACACTAATGAAAAACTGTTTTTT. It encodes CASSDRGDTNEKLFF.

This chain links TRBV7-8 with TRBJ1-4, with TRBD1 matching 7 bases. Per the germline V gene, CDR1 is SGHVS and CDR2 is FQNEAQ. CDR3 size: 15 residues. Trimming at V came to 3 bases and at J to 7 bases, leaving 8 bases not matched to a gene. DNA of the CDR3: TGTGCCAGCAGCTTCTCTCGGGACAGAAGTGAAAAACTGTTTTTT. It is translated as CASSFSRDRSEKLFF.

This clone was detected only a few times. The V gene is TRBV7-8, the J gene TRBJ1-5; TRBD1 agrees at 8 bases. This CDR3 has 15 residues. After removal of 1 base from V and 5 bases from J, the junction contained 4 bases not matched to a gene. CDR1 is SGHVS, CDR2 FQNEAQ, per germline. CDR3: CASSLGTGRDQPQHF. The CDR3 region has the DNA TGTGCCAGCAGCTTAGGGACAGGGAGGGATCAGCCCCAGCATTTT.